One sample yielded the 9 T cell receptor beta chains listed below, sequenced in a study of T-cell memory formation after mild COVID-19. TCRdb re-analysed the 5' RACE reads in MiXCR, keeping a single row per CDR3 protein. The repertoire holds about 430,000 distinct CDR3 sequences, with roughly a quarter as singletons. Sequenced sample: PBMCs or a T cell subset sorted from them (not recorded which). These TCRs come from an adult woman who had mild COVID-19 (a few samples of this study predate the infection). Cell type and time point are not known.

This chain's CDR3 is CASSQRVLLAGGLGYEQYF. CDR3 DNA: TGCGCCAGCAGCCAACGGGTCTTACTAGCGGGAGGGCTAGGCTACGAGCAGTACTTC. The V and J genes are TRBV4-3 and TRBJ2-7, with 13 positions matching TRBD2. Germline V gives CDR1 LGHNA, CDR2 YSLEER. Losses at the gene ends were 2 bases for V and 3 bases for J; bases not matched to a gene: 13. The CDR3 runs to 19 residues.

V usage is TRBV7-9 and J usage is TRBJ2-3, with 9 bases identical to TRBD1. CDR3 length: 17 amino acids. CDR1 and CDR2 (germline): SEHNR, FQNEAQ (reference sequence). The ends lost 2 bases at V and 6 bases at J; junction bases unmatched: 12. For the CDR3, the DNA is TGTGCCAGCAGCTTATCAGGGACAGGGATACGCAGGGATACGCAGTATTTT. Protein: CASSLSGTGIRRDTQYF.

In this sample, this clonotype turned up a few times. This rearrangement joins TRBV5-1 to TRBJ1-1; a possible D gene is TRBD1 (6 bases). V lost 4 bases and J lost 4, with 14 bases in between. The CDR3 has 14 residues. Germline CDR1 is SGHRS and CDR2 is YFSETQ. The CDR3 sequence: CASSPGGASTEAFF. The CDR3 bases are TGCGCCAGCAGCCCCGGGGGGGCTAGCACTGAAGCTTTCTTT.

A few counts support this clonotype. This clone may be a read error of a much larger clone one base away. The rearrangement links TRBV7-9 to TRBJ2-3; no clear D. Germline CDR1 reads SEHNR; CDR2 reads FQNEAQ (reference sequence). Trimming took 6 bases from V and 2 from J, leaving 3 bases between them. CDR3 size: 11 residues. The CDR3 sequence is CASRFTDTQYF. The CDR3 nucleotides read TGTGCCAGCAGGTTCACAGATACGCAGTATTTT.

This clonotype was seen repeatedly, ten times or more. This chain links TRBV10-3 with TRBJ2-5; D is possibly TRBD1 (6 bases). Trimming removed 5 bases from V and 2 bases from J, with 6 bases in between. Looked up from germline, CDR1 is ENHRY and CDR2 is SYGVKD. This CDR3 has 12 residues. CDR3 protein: CAISQGQETQYF. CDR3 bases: TGTGCCATCAGTCAGGGGCAAGAGACCCAGTACTTC.

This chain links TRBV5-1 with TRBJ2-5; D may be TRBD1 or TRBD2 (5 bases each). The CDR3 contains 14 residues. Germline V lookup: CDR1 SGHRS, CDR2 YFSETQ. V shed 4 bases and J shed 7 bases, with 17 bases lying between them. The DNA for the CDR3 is TGCGCCAGCAGCCCAGGGACCCAACTCGGGACCCAGTACTTC. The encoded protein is CASSPGTQLGTQYF.

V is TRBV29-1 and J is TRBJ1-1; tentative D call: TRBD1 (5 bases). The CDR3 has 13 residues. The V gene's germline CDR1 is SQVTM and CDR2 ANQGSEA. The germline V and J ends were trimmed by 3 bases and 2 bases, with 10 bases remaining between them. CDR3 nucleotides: TGCAGCGTTGAGGAACAGGTAAACACTGAAGCTTTCTTT. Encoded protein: CSVEEQVNTEAFF.

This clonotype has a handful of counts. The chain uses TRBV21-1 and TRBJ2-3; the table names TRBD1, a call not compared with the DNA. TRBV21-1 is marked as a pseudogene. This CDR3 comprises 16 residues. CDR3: CASSEEGAGGDDTQYF. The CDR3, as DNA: TGTGCCAGCAGCGAAGAGGGGGCAGGGGGCGATGATACGCAGTATTTT.

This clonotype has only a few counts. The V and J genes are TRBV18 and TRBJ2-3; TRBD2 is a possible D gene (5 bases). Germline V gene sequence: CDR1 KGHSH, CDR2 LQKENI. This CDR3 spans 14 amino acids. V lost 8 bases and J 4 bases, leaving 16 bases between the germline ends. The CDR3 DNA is TGTGCCAGCAGGGAGACGGGGAATCCAGATACGCAGTATTTT. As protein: CASRETGNPDTQYF.